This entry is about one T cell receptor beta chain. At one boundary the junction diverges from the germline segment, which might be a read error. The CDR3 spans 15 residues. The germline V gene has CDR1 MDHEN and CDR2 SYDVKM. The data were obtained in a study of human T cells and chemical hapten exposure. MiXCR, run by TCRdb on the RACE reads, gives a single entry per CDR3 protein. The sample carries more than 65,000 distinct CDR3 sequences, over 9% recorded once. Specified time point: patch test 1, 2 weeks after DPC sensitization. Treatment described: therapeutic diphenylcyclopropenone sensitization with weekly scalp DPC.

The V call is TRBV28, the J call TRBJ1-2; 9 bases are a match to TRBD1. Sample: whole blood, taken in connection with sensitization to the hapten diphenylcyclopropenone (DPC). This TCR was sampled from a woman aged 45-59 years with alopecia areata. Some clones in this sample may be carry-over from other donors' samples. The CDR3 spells CATIQGALSNYDYTF. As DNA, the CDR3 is TGTGCCACCATACAGGGGGCGCTCAGTAACTATGACTACACCTTC.